Described below is a single T cell receptor beta chain sequence and its context. Its antigen is unidentified. The entry originates in a study of blood T cells in healthy people across ages. Study-level results: The study found more naive CD4+ cells and higher diversity in long-lived than aged donors. Estimates of total diversity, which came from one million sequenced T cells, were considered to be underestimates.

A second about 6 to 12 cycle PCR used barcoded and J-beta primers. One entry per CDR3 protein, called by TCRdb with MiXCR from the 5' RACE reads. The repertoire holds 850,000 to 1,000,000 distinct CDR3 sequences, with roughly 47% as singletons. Germline V gene sequence: CDR1 MNHEY, CDR2 SVGAGI. V was pared by 6 bases and J by 6 bases, with 4 bases of the junction left unmatched. This CDR3 region has 15 residues. The origin of this receptor is a woman in her fifties or sixties in good health. This chain connects TRBV6-5 to TRBJ2-2; 13 nucleotides align to TRBD2. Input material: blood. The CDR3 spells CASRLAGGKAGELFF. In DNA form, the CDR3 reads TGTGCCAGCAGACTAGCGGGAGGGAAGGCCGGGGAGCTGTTTTTT.